This TCR beta chain was sequenced for a study of shared clonotypes between healthy human individuals. Sequencing used immunoSEQ multiplex PCR; TCRdb keeps in-frame clones, though not all of them. The sample records under 1,100,000 clones, more than 60% being singletons. This clone appeared a few times. The identical CDR3 is also encoded by other nucleotide sequences in the sample. Trimming removed 0 bases from V and 2 bases from J, with 7 bases in between. The CDR3 is made up of 14 amino acids. Germline values: CDR1 SGHRS, CDR2 YFSETQ. This TCR derives from a man in his late teens or twenties in good health. The V gene is TRBV5-1, the J gene TRBJ2-3; D gene uncertain. The sample consisted of memory CD4+ T cells sorted from blood. The subset denotes: CD45RA-negative fraction. The CDR3 nucleotides are TGCGCCAGCAGCTTGGGGCAGTTCACAGATACGCAGTATTTT. It specifies CASSLGQFTDTQYF.